This TCR beta chain stems from a study of response to subunit inactivated influenza vaccine. Findings and limits, study-wide: A suggestion made by the authors is that each seasonal influenza vaccination recruits few new T cells.

TCRdb recomputed calls from the RT-PCR reads with MiXCR, one row per CDR3 protein. Among about 500,000 distinct CDR3 sequences listed, more than 15% were seen once. This clonotype was detected ten times or more. Its antigen is not known. CDR3 size: 13 residues. With 3 bases removed from V and 12 bases from J, the gap between germline ends came to 12 bases. The chain uses TRBV12-3 or TRBV12-4 and TRBJ1-6; D gene unclear. This clonotype was sampled from a man aged 50 to 75 who received an inactivated influenza vaccine. Sequences were derived from CD4+ T cells sorted from PBMCs, sampled around 25 months after vaccination. As DNA, the CDR3 is TGTGCCAGCAGTTTGAACCTACGTGGACCCCTCCACTTT. Its protein is CASSLNLRGPLHF.